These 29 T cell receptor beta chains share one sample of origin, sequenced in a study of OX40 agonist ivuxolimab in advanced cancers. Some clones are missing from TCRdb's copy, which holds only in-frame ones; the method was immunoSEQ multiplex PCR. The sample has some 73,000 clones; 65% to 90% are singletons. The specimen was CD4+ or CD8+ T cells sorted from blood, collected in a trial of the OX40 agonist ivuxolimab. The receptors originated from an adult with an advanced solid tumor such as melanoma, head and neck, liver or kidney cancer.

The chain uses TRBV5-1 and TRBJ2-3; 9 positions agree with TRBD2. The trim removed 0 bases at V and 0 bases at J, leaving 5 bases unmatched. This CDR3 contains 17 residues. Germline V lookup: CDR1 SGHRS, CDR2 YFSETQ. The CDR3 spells CASSLGAGGPSTDTQYF. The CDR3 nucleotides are TGCGCCAGCAGCTTGGGAGCGGGGGGACCGAGCACAGATACGCAGTATTTT.

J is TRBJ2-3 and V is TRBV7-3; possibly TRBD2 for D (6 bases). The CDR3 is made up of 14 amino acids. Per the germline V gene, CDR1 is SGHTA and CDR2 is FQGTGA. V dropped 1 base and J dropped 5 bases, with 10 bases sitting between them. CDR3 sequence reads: CASSLRAGIDTQYF. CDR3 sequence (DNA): TGTGCCAGCAGCTTAAGGGCGGGGATAGATACGCAGTATTTT.

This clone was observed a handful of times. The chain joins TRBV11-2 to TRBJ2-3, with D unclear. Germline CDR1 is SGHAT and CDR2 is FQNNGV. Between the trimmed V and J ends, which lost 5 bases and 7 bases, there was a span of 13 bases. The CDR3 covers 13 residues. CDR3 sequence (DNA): TGTGCCAGCAGCGCCGGACCCGCAAATACGCAGTATTTT. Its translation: CASSAGPANTQYF. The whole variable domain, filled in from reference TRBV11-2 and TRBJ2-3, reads EAGVAQSPRYKIIEKRQSVAFWCNPISGHATLYWYQQILGQGPKLLIQFQNNGVVDDSQLPKDRFSAERLKGVDSTLKIQPAKLEDSAVYLCASSAGPANTQYFGPGTRLTVL.

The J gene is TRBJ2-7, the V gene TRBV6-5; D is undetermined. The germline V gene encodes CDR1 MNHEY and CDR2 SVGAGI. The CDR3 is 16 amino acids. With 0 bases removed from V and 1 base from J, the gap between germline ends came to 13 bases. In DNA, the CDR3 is TGTGCCAGCAGTTACTCTGGCGCGGCTTCTTCCTACGAGCAGTACTTC. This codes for CASSYSGAASSYEQYF.

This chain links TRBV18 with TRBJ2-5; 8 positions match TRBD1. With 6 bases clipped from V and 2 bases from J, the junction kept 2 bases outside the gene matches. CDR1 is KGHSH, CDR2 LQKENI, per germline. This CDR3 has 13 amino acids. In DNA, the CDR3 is TGTGCCAGCTCCCGGACAGGGCAAGAGACCCAGTACTTC. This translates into CASSRTGQETQYF.

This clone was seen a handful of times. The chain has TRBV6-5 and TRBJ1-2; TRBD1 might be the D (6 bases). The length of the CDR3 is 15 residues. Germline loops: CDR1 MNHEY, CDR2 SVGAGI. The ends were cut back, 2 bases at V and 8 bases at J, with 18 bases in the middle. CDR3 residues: CASSYAEGVGAGYTF. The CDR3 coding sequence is TGTGCCAGCAGTTACGCAGAAGGAGTGGGGGCGGGCTACACCTTC.

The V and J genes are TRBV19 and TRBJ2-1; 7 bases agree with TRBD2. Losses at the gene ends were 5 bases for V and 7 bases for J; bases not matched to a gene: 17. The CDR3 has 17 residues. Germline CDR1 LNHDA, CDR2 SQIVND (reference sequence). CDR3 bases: TGTGCCAGTAGTCAGGTCGGGTGGAGCGGGATTGTTAATGAGCAGTTCTTC. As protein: CASSQVGWSGIVNEQFF.

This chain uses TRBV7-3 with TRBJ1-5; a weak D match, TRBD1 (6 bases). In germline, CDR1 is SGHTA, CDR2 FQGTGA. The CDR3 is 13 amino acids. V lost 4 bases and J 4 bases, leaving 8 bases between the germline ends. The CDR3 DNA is TGTGCCAGCAGCTCCGACAGGAATCAGCCCCAGCATTTT. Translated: CASSSDRNQPQHF.

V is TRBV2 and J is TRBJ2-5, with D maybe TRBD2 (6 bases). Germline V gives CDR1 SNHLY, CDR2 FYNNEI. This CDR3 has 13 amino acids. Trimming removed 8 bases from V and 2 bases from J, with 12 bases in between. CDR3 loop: CASRGAFQETQYF. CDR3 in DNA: TGTGCCAGCCGCGGGGCTTTTCAAGAGACCCAGTACTTC.

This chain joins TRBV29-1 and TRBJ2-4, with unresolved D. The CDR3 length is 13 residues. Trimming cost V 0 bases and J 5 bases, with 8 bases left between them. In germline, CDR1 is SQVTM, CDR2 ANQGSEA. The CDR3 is CSVEDTVQNIQYF. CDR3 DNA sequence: TGCAGCGTTGAAGATACGGTCCAAAACATTCAGTACTTC.

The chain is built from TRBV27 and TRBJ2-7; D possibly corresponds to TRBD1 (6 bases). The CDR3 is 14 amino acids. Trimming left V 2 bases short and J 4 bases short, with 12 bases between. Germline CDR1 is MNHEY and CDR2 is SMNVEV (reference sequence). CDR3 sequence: CASSLSGGWYEQYF. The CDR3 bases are TGTGCCAGCAGTTTAAGTGGGGGCTGGTACGAGCAGTACTTC.

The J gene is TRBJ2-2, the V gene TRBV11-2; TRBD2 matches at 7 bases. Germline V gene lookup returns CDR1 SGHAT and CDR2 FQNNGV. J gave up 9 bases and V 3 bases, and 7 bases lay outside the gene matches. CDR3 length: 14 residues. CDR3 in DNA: TGTGCCAGCAGCTTGAGTCAGCGGGATAGGGAGCTGTTTTTT. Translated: CASSLSQRDRELFF.

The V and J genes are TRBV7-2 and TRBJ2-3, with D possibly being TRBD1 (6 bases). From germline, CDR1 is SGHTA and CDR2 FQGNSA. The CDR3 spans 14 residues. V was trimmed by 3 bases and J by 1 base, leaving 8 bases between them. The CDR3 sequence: CASSFEGGTDTQYF. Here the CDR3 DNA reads TGTGCCAGCAGCTTCGAGGGGGGCACAGATACGCAGTATTTT.

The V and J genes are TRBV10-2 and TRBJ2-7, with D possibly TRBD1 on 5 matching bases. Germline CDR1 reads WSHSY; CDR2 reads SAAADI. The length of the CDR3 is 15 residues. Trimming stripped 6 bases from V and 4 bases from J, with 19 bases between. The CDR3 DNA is TGCGCCAGCAGAGAAAACACAGGTACGACTTACGAGCAGTACTTC. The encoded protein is CASRENTGTTYEQYF.

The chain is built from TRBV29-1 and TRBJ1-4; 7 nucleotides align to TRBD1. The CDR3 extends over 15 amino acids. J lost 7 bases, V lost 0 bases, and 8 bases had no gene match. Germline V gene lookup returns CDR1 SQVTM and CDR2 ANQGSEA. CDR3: CSVEDQGVSREKLFF. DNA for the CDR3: TGCAGCGTTGAAGATCAGGGGGTGTCTCGTGAAAAACTGTTTTTT.

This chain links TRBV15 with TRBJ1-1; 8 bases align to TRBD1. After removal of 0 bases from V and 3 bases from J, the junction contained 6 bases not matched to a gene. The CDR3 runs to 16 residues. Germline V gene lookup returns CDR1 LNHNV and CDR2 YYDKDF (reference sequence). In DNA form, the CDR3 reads TGTGCCACCAGCAGAGAGGCAGGGGGCCTTTACACTGAAGCTTTCTTT. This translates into CATSREAGGLYTEAFF.

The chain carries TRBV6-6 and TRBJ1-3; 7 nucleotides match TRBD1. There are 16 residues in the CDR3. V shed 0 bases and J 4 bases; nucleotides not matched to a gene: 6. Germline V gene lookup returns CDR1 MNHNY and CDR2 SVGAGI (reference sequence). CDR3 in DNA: TGTGCCAGCAGTTACTCAACAGGGGCGGGAGGAAACACCATATATTTT. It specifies CASSYSTGAGGNTIYF.

CDR3 region: CANYKENTGELFF. The CDR3, as DNA: TGTGCCAACTACAAGGAGAACACCGGGGAGCTGTTTTTT. V is TRBV5-4 and J is TRBJ2-2; no clear D gene. V was trimmed by 9 bases and J by 1 base, leaving 10 bases between them. The germline gives CDR1 SGHNT, CDR2 YYREEE (reference sequence). CDR3 length equals 13 residues. Full variable domain (rest looked up from reference TRBV5-4 and TRBJ2-2): ETGVTQSPTHLIKTRGQQVTLRCSSQSGHNTVSWYQQALGQGPQFIFQYYREEENGRGNFPPRFSGLQFPNYSSELNVNALELDDSALYLCANYKENTGELFFGEGSRLTVL.

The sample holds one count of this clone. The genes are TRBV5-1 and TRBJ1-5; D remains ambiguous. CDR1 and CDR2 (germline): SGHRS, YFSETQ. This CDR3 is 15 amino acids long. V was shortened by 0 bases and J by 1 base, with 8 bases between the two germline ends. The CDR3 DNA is TGCGCCAGCAGCTTGGGGCAGAGCAGCAATCAGCCCCAGCATTTT. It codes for CASSLGQSSNQPQHF.

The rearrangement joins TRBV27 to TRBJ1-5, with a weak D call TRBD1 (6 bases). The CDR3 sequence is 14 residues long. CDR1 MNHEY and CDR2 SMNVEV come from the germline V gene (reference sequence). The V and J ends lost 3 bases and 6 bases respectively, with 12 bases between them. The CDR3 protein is CASSFIQGGQPQHF. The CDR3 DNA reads TGTGCCAGCAGTTTCATACAGGGAGGTCAGCCCCAGCATTTT.

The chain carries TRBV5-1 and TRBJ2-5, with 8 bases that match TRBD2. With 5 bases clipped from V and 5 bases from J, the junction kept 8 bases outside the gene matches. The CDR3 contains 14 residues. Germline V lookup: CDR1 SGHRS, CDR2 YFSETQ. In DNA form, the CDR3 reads TGCGCCAGCAGGGTGGGACTAGATGCGGAGACCCAGTACTTC. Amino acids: CASRVGLDAETQYF.

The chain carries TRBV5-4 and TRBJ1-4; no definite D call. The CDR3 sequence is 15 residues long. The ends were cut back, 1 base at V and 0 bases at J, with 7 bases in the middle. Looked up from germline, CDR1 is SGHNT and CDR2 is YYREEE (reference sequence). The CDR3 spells CASSLSSATNEKLFF. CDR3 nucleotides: TGTGCCAGCAGCTTGTCGTCAGCAACTAATGAAAAACTGTTTTTT.

The CDR3, as DNA: TGCGCCAGCAGCCCCAGAGCGGGGGGGCGTTATGAGCAGTTCTTC. This codes for CASSPRAGGRYEQFF. The chain recombines TRBV5-1 with TRBJ2-1, with 10 bases identical to TRBD2. Unmatched junction bases numbered 9, after V lost 4 bases and J lost 8 bases. Germline values: CDR1 SGHRS, CDR2 YFSETQ. The CDR3 extends over 15 amino acids. Full variable domain (remainder filled in from reference TRBV5-1 and TRBJ2-1): KAGVTQTPRYLIKTRGQQVTLSCSPISGHRSVSWYQQTPGQGLQFLFEYFSETQRNKGNFPGRFSGRQFSNSRSEMNVSTLELGDSALYLCASSPRAGGRYEQFFGPGTRLTVL.

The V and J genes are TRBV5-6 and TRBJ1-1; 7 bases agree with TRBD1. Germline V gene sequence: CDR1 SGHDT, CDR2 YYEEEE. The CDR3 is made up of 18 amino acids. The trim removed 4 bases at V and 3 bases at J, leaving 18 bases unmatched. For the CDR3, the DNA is TGTGCCAGCAGCCTAGGATACCCTCCAGGGGGTCAGGACACTGAAGCTTTCTTT. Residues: CASSLGYPPGGQDTEAFF. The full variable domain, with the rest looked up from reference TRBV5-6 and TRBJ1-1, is DAGVTQSPTHLIKTRGQQVTLRCSPKSGHDTVSWYQQALGQGPQFIFQYYEEEERQRGNFPDRFSGHQFPNYSSELNVNALLLGDSALYLCASSLGYPPGGQDTEAFFGQGTRLTVV.

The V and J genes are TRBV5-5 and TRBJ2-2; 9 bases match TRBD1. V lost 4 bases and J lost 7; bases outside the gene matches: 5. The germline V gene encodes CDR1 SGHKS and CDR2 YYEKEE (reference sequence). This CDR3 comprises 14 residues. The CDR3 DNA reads TGTGCCAGCAGCCTGGACAGGGGTGTCGGGGAGCTGTTTTTT. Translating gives CASSLDRGVGELFF.

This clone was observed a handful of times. DNA of the CDR3: TGCGCCAGCAGTCAATTAAGGACCTCTGGGGCCAACGTCCTGACTTTC. This codes for CASSQLRTSGANVLTF. The chain carries TRBV23-1 and TRBJ2-6; the D is unclear. TRBV23-1 is labeled an ORF, and its function is uncertain. Deletions cut 1 base from V and 0 bases from J, with 7 bases between. The CDR3 is 16 amino acids.

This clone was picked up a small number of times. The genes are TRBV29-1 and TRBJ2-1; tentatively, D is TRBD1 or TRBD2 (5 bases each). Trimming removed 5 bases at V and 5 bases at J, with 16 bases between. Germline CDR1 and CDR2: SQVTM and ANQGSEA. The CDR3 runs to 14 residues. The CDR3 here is CSVHRDRNNNEQFF. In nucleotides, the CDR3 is TGCAGCGTTCACCGGGACCGCAATAACAATGAGCAGTTCTTC.

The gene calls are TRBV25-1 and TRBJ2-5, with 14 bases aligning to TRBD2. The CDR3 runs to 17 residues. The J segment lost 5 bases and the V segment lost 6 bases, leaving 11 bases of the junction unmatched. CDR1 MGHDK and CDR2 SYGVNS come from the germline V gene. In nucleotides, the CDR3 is TGTGCCAGCAGCCCAAGAGAGGGACTAGCGGGAGTGGAGACCCAGTACTTC. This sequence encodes CASSPREGLAGVETQYF.

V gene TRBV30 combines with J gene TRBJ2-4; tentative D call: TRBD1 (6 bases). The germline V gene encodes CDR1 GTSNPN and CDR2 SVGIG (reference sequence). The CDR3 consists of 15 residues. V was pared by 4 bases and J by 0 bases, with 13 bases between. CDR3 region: CAWTVGAIAKNIQYF. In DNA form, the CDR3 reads TGTGCCTGGACTGTGGGGGCGATAGCCAAAAACATTCAGTACTTC.